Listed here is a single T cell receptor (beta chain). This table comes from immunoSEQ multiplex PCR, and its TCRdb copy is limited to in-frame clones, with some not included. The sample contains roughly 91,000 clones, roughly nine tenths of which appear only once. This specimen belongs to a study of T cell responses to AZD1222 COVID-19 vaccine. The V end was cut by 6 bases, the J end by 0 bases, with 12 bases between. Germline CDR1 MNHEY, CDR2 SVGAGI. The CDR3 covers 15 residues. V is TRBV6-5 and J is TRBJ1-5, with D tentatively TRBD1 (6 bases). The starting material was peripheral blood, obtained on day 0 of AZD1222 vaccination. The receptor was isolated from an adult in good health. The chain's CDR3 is CASRVLTGSNQPQHF. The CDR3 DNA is TGTGCCAGCAGGGTCCTGACAGGTAGCAATCAGCCCCAGCATTTT.